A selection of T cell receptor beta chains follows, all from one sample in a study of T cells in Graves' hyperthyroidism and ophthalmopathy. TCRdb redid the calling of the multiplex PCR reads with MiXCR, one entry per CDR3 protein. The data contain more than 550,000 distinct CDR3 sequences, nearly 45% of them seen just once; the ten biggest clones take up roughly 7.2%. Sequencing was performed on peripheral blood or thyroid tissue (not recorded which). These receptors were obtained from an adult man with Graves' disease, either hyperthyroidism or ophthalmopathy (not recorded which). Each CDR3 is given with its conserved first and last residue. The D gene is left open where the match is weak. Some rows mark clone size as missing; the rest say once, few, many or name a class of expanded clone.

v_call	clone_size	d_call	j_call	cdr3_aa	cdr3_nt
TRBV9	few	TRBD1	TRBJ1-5	CASSVQPTGASNQPQHF	TGTGCCAGCAGCGTCCAACCCACAGGGGCTAGCAATCAGCCCCAGCATTTT
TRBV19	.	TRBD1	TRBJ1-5	CASREGGAVQPQHF	TGTGCCAGTAGGGAAGGGGGCGCGGTTCAGCCCCAGCATTTT
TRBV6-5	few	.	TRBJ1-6	CASSERGGQWDSPLHF	TGTGCCAGCAGTGAAAGAGGAGGACAGTGGGATTCACCCCTCCACTTT
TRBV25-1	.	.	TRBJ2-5	CASSARGGGGETQYF	TGTGCCAGCAGTGCTAGAGGGGGAGGCGGAGAGACCCAGTACTTC
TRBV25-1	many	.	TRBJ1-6	CASSDRDGRSPLHF	TGTGCCAGCAGTGACAGGGATGGACGGTCACCCCTCCACTTT
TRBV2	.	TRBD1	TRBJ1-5	CASRRGPSQPQHF	TGTGCCAGCAGGAGGGGGCCGAGTCAGCCCCAGCATTTT
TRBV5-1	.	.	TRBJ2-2	CASSLGIGELFF	TGCGCCAGCAGCTTGGGGATCGGGGAGCTGTTTTTT
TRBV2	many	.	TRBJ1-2	CASSELGEGEGYTF	TGTGCCAGCAGTGAACTTGGAGAGGGGGAAGGCTACACCTTC
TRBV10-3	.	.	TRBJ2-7	CASSYNRDPSYEQYF	TGTGCCAGCAGTTACAACAGGGACCCCTCCTACGAGCAGTACTTC
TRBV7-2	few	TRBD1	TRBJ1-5	CASSLGQGIASNQPQHF	TGTGCCAGCAGCTTAGGACAGGGGATTGCGAGCAATCAGCCCCAGCATTTT
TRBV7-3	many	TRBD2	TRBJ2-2	CASSLCTSGNTGELFF	TGTGCCAGCAGCTTATGTACTAGCGGAAACACCGGGGAGCTGTTTTTT
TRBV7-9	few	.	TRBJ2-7	CASAPLAVTYEQYF	TGTGCCAGCGCACCCTTAGCAGTCACCTACGAGCAGTACTTC
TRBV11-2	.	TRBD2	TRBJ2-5	CASSTTSGRVETQYF	TGTGCCAGCAGTACGACTAGCGGGAGGGTAGAGACCCAGTACTTC
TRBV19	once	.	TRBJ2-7	CASTAVRDGSYEQYF	TGTGCCAGTACCGCCGTGCGGGACGGAAGCTACGAGCAGTACTTC
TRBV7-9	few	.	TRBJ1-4	CASNEGAQVGKLFF	TGTGCCAGCAACGAGGGCGCCCAGGTCGGAAAACTGTTTTTT
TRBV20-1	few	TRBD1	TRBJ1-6	CSARLKGAWNSPLHF	TGCAGTGCTAGACTAAAGGGGGCCTGGAATTCACCCCTCCACTTT
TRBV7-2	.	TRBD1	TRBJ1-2	CASSLNRDRDRSF	TGTGCCAGCAGCCTGAACCGGGACAGGGATCGGTCATTC
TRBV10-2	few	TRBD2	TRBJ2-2	CASTRLAVSTGELFF	TGCGCCAGCACCCGACTAGCGGTGTCCACCGGGGAGCTGTTTTTT
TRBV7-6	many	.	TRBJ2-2	CASKLDRIDGELFF	TGTGCCAGCAAGCTCGACAGGATAGACGGGGAGCTGTTTTTT
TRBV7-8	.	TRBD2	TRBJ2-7	CACSLGGGVYYEQYF	TGTGCCTGCAGCTTAGGCGGGGGGGTGTATTACGAGCAGTACTTC
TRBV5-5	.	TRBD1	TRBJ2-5	CASSLNRGSQYF	TGTGCCAGCAGCTTGAACAGGGGGTCCCAGTACTTC
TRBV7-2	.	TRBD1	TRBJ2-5	CASSKTGDQYF	TGTGCCAGCAGCAAGACAGGGGACCAGTACTTC
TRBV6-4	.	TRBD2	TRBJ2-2	CASNIRRGGPGELLF	TGTGCCAGCAATATAAGGCGGGGGGGCCCCGGGGAGCTGCTTTTT